This T cell receptor (beta chain) came from a study of shared clonotypes between healthy human individuals. Regarding the study as a whole: Sequencing depth was expected to affect clonotype sharing among donors.

Assay used: immunoSEQ multiplex PCR; TCRdb lists only in-frame clones, some missing. This table holds approximately 500,000 clones, 79% found once. The V end lost 0 bases, the J end lost 0 bases, and 28 bases lay between the germline ends. The CDR3 has 21 amino acids. Germline V gene data show CDR1 as SGHRS and CDR2 as YFSETQ. Points on this clone: Its antigen is unidentified.

Sequenced: PBMCs. The receptor comes from a woman between 35 and 50 years old in good health. Some clones in this sample may be carry-over from other donors' samples. The V call is TRBV5-1, the J call TRBJ2-7; a weak D match, TRBD2 (5 bases). The CDR3 protein is CASSLDPVRRALPASSYEQYF. In DNA form, the CDR3 reads TGCGCCAGCAGCTTGGATCCTGTCCGGCGGGCACTCCCAGCGAGCTCCTACGAGCAGTACTTC.